Listed here are 5 T cell receptor beta chains from one sample, sequenced in a study of shared clonotypes between healthy human individuals. Assay: immunoSEQ multiplex PCR; the TCRdb copy retains only in-frame clones and omits some. The sample yields hundreds of thousands of clones, roughly three quarters seen once. The sequenced sample was PBMCs. These receptors all stem from a woman between 35 and 50 years old in good health. Some clones in this sample may be carry-over from other donors' samples.

The chain recombines TRBV18 with TRBJ2-7; 8 bases agree with TRBD1. J lost 9 bases, V lost 5 bases, and 6 bases had no gene match. The CDR3 length is 12 residues. Germline V gives CDR1 KGHSH, CDR2 LQKENI. CDR3 loop: CASSSKQGGQYF. In nucleotides, the CDR3 is TGTGCCAGCTCATCGAAACAGGGGGGGCAGTACTTC. Looking up the rest from reference TRBV18 and TRBJ2-7 gives the full variable domain: NAGVMQNPRHLVRRRGQEARLRCSPMKGHSHVYWYRQLPEEGLKFMVYLQKENIIDESGMPKERFSAEFPKEGPSILRIQQVVRGDSAAYFCASSSKQGGQYFGPGTRLTVT.

The gene calls are TRBV2 and TRBJ2-3; no firm D call. The V gene's germline CDR1 is SNHLY and CDR2 FYNNEI. This CDR3 has 12 residues. Trimming took off 5 bases at V and 2 bases at J, with 5 bases between the two ends. CDR3 sequence reads: CASSYTTDTQYF. The CDR3 bases are TGTGCCAGCAGTTACACCACAGATACGCAGTATTTT.

This chain uses TRBV7-9 with TRBJ2-7; 10 nucleotides agree with TRBD2. The germline V gene encodes CDR1 SEHNR and CDR2 FQNEAQ (reference sequence). The CDR3 loop spans 14 amino acids. V shed 5 bases and J 4 bases; nucleotides not matched to a gene: 5. The CDR3 sequence is CASSPSGSKYEQYF. Here the CDR3 DNA reads TGTGCCAGCAGCCCTAGCGGGAGTAAGTACGAGCAGTACTTC.

V usage is TRBV9 and J usage is TRBJ2-1, with a possible D match to TRBD2 (5 bases). This CDR3 has 19 amino acids. Germline V gene lookup returns CDR1 SGDLS and CDR2 YYNGEE. V was trimmed by 0 bases and J by 0 bases, leaving 19 bases between them. The CDR3 coding sequence is TGTGCCAGCAGCGTAGGTTTAGGAGCGGACTTTAGCTCCTACAATGAGCAGTTCTTC. Translating gives CASSVGLGADFSSYNEQFF.

This sequence joins TRBV28 and TRBJ2-2; D gene unclear. Trimming took 8 bases from V and 2 from J, leaving 9 bases between them. The length of the CDR3 is 13 residues. Looked up from germline, CDR1 is MDHEN and CDR2 is SYDVKM. The DNA of the CDR3 is TGTGCCAGCCTCCAGCGTAACACCGGGGAGCTGTTTTTT. Translated, it gives CASLQRNTGELFF.